Below, one T cell receptor (beta chain) is given with its context. The antigen remains undetermined. An immunoSEQ assay, version v3.0, was performed at survey level. Measured with immunoSEQ multiplex PCR; TCRdb has only the in-frame clones, and not every one. Of tens of thousands of clones listed, around 90% are singletons. This sample was taken from a study of long-term antiretroviral therapy in people with HIV. Study observations and caveats: Older ART regimens may have been in use when blood was drawn between the mid-2000s and the late 2010s.

Germline V gene sequence: CDR1 MNHEY, CDR2 SMNVEV (reference sequence). This CDR3 has 14 amino acids. This TCR derives from a man between 18 and 35 years old with HIV. The chain recombines TRBV27 with TRBJ2-5, with D maybe TRBD1 (6 bases). The J call may be wrong; the DNA end is better matched by TRBJ2-7. The specimen was unsorted PBMCs, collected 1.1 years after starting antiretroviral therapy. The CDR3 loop is CASSTSGTQYEQYF. The DNA for the CDR3 is TGTGCCAGCAGTACCTCCGGGACACAATACGAGCAGTACTTC.